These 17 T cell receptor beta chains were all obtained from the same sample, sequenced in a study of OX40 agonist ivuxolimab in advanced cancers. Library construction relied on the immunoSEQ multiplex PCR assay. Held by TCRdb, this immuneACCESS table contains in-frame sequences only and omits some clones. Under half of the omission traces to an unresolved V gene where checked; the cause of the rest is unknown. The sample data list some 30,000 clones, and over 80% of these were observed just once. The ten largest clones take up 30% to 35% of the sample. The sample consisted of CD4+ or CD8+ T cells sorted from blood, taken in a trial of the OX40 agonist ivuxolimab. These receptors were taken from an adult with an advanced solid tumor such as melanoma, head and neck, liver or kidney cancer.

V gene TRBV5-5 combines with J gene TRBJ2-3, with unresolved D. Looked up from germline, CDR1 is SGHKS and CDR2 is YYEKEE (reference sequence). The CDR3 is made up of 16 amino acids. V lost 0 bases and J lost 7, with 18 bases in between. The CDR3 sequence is CASSLEPKIQRYTQYF. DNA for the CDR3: TGTGCCAGCAGCTTGGAGCCAAAGATCCAGAGGTATACGCAGTATTTT.

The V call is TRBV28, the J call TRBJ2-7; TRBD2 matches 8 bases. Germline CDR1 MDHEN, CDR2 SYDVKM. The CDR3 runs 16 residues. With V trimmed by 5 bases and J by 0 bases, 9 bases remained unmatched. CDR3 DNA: TGTGCCAGCAGTCCCACCATCACTAGCGGCTCCTACGAGCAGTACTTC. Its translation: CASSPTITSGSYEQYF.

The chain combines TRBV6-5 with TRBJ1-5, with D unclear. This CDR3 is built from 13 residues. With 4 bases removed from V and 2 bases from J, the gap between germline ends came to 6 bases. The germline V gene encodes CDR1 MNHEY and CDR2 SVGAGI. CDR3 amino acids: CASSSQGNQPQHF. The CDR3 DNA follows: TGTGCCAGCAGTTCCCAGGGCAATCAGCCCCAGCATTTT.

The CDR3 bases are TGTGCCAGTAGTATCGGGCTTCGGGGTGAAGCTTTCTTT. Its translation: CASSIGLRGEAFF. The V and J genes are TRBV19 and TRBJ1-1, with unresolved D. This CDR3 region has 13 residues. V lost 3 bases and J lost 7, with 12 bases in between. The germline gives CDR1 LNHDA, CDR2 SQIVND (reference sequence).

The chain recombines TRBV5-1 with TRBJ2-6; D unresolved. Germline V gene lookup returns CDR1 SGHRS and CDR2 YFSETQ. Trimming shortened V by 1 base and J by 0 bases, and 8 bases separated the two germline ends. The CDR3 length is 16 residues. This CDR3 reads CASSLSRLSGANVLTF. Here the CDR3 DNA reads TGCGCCAGCAGCTTGTCCCGGCTCTCTGGGGCCAACGTCCTGACTTTC.

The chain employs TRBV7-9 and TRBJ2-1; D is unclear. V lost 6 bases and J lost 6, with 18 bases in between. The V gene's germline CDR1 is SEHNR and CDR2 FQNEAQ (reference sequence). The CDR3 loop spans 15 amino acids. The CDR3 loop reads CASSPFYLSGNEQFF. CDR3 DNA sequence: TGTGCCAGCAGTCCCTTTTATCTGTCCGGCAATGAGCAGTTCTTC.

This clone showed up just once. The CDR3, as DNA: TGCAGCGTTGAATACCCAACCCGCGAGCAGTACTTC. Its protein product is CSVEYPTREQYF. V usage is TRBV29-1 and J usage is TRBJ2-7; no definite D call. Germline V gene lookup returns CDR1 SQVTM and CDR2 ANQGSEA. The CDR3 runs 12 residues. Trimming removed 2 bases at V and 6 bases at J, with 11 bases between.

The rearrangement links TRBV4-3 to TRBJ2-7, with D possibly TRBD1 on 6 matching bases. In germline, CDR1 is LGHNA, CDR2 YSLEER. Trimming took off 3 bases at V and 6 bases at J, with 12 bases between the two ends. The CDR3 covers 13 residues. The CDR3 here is CASSHGQLGEQYF. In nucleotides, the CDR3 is TGCGCCAGCAGCCACGGACAGCTCGGCGAGCAGTACTTC.

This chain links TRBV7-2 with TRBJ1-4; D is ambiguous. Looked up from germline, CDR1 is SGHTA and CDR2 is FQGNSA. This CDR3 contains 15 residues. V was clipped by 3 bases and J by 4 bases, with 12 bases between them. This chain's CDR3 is CASSFSWELNEKLFF. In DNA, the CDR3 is TGTGCCAGCAGCTTCTCTTGGGAACTTAATGAAAAACTGTTTTTT.

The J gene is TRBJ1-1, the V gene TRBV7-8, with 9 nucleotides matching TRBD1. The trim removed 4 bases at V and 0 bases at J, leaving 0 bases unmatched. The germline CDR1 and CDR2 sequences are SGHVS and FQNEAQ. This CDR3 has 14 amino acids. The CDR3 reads CASSWDRVNTEAFF. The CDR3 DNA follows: TGTGCCAGCAGCTGGGACAGGGTGAACACTGAAGCTTTCTTT.

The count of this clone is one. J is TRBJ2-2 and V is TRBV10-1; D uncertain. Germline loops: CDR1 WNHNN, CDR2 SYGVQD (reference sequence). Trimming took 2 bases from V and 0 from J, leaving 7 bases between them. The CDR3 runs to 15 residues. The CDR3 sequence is CASSERLTNTGELFF. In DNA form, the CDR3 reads TGCGCCAGCAGTGAGCGGTTGACGAACACCGGGGAGCTGTTTTTT.

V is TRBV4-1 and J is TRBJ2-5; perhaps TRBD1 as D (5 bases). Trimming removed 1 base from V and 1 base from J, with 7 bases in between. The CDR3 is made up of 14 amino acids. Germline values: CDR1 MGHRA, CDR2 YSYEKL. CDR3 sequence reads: CASSQAGSQETQYF. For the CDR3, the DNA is TGCGCCAGCAGCCAAGCAGGGTCCCAAGAGACCCAGTACTTC.

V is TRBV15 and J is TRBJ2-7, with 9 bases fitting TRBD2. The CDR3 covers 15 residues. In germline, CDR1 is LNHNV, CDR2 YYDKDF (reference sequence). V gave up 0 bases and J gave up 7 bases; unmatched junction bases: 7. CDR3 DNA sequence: TGTGCCACCAGCAGAGATCGGAGCGGGAGGTGGGAGCAGTACTTC. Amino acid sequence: CATSRDRSGRWEQYF.

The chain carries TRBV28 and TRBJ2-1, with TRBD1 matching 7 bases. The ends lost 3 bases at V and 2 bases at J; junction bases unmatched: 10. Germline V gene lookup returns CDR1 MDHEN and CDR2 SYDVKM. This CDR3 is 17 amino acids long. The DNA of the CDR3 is TGTGCCAGCAGTTTCCTATCGGGACAGAGAGCCTACAATGAGCAGTTCTTC. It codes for CASSFLSGQRAYNEQFF.

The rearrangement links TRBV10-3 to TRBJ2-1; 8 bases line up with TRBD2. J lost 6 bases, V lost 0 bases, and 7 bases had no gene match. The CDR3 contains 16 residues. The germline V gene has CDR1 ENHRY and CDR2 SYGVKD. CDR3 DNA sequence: TGTGCCATCAGTGAGTCGCAAAGCGGGGGTCTCAATGAGCAGTTCTTC. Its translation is CAISESQSGGLNEQFF.

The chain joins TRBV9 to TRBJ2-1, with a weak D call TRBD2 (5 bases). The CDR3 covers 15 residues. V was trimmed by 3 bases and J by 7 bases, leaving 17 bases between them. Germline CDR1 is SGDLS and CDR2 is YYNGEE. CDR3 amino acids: CASSGRRPGWNEQFF. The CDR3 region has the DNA TGTGCCAGCAGCGGTAGACGGCCGGGGTGGAATGAGCAGTTCTTC.

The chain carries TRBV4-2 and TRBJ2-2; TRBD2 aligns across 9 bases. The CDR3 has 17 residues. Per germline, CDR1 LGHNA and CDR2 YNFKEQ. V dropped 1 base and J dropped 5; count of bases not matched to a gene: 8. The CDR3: CASSQGRSGRRTGELFF. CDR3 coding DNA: TGTGCCAGCAGCCAAGGCCGGAGCGGGAGGAGGACCGGGGAGCTGTTTTTT.